The TCR beta chain described here comes from a study of blood T cell repertoires in COVID-19. Looking at the study overall: Sample material is recorded as cDNA or gDNA derived from T cells, B-cell-depleted T cells, or PBMCs.

Some clones are missing from TCRdb's copy, which holds only in-frame ones; the method was immunoSEQ multiplex PCR. The sample consists of approximately 240,000 clones, around nine tenths of them appearing once. Among Cohort 3 donors, those recovered had two negative PCRs, clearance, or symptom resolution. The V gene end was trimmed by 7 bases and the J gene end by 7 bases; junction bases not matched to a gene: 4. CDR1 and CDR2 from the germline V gene are MGHDK and SYGVNS. The CDR3 contains 13 residues. The chain links TRBV25-1 to TRBJ1-6; 7 nucleotides agree with TRBD1. The TCR sequence derives from a woman aged 18-29 years who had recovered from COVID-19. The sample taken for sequencing was PBMCs or T cells enriched from blood (not recorded which). CDR3 loop: CASTRTGNSPLHF. CDR3 DNA: TGTGCCAGCACCCGGACAGGCAATTCACCCCTCCACTTT.